Following are 30 T cell receptor beta chains from one sample sequenced in a study of T cells in Graves' hyperthyroidism and ophthalmopathy. The TCR beta CDR3 regions underwent amplification using RNA transcripts as the source. The HTBI primer set served for first-round RT-PCR of the TCR CDR3. One entry per CDR3 protein results from TCRdb running MiXCR on the multiplex PCR reads. Of about 510,000 distinct CDR3 sequences in the sample, 12% to 15% are singletons; the top ten hold over 11%. Sequenced: blood. The receptor source for this set is a woman in her thirties or forties with Graves' hyperthyroidism.

This clonotype showed up many times. The J gene is TRBJ1-1, the V gene TRBV28; TRBD1 aligns across 8 bases. CDR3 size: 17 residues. V lost 1 base and J lost 2; bases outside the gene matches: 9. The germline gives CDR1 MDHEN, CDR2 SYDVKM. For the CDR3, the DNA is TGTGCCAGCAGTTTATTGCAGGGGGCCAGCGGAAACACTGAAGCTTTCTTT. Amino acid sequence: CASSLLQGASGNTEAFF.

The chain combines TRBV5-1 with TRBJ2-1; D possibly uses TRBD1 or TRBD2 (5 bases each). CDR1 is SGHRS, CDR2 YFSETQ, per germline. This CDR3 comprises 16 residues. Trimming removed 4 bases at V and 7 bases at J, with 21 bases between. The CDR3 DNA sequence: TGCGCCAGCAGCCTGGGGGTATGGGGAAGGGGAAATGAGCAGTTCTTC. Translating it yields CASSLGVWGRGNEQFF.

The rearrangement joins TRBV28 to TRBJ2-7; TRBD2 is a possible D gene (6 bases). Trimming pared 5 bases from V and 3 bases from J, leaving 11 bases between. Germline assignment: CDR1 MDHEN and CDR2 SYDVKM. CDR3 length equals 13 residues. CDR3 amino acids: CASSGRGGYEQYF. Here the CDR3 DNA reads TGTGCCAGCAGTGGTAGGGGAGGCTACGAGCAGTACTTC.

This clonotype was seen ten or more times. The chain combines TRBV12-5 with TRBJ2-7, with 12 bases identical to TRBD2. Per the germline V gene, CDR1 is LGHNT and CDR2 is FRNRAP. V gave up 2 bases and J gave up 3 bases; unmatched junction bases: 11. The CDR3 is 18 residues long. CDR3 nucleotide sequence: TGTGCTAGTGGTTTGTTCTCTCATCTAGCGGGGGGGGACTACGAGCAGTACTTC. It specifies CASGLFSHLAGGDYEQYF.

In its sample, this clonotype was seen many times. The chain employs TRBV2 and TRBJ2-1; TRBD1 matches at 8 bases. CDR1 is SNHLY and CDR2 is FYNNEI in the germline V gene. The CDR3 is 17 amino acids. CDR3 amino acids: CAATGDLSVGRVNEQFF. The CDR3 DNA is TGTGCAGCGACAGGGGACTTATCCGTAGGAAGAGTCAATGAGCAGTTCTTC.

This clonotype was recorded many times. The chain is built from TRBV29-1 and TRBJ2-1; D ambiguous. Germline CDR1 reads SQVTM; CDR2 reads ANQGSEA. V lost 3 bases to trimming and J lost 6 bases, with 24 bases between them. There are 17 residues in the CDR3. CDR3 nucleotide sequence: TGCAGCGTTGAGTCTATGGGGAAATCCTTGAGGCTCAATGAGCAGTTCTTC. It yields the protein CSVESMGKSLRLNEQFF.

This clonotype was seen more than once but under ten times. This chain links TRBV15 with TRBJ2-2; 9 bases are shared with TRBD1. This CDR3 is 17 amino acids long. In germline, CDR1 is LNHNV, CDR2 YYDKDF (reference sequence). Losses at the gene ends were 5 bases for V and 4 bases for J; bases not matched to a gene: 11. The CDR3 reads CATSPTPGQGPTGELFF. In DNA, the CDR3 is TGTGCCACCAGCCCTACTCCGGGACAGGGCCCCACCGGGGAGCTGTTTTTT.

Many counts were recorded for this clonotype. The chain links TRBV27 to TRBJ1-4, with unresolved D. Germline loops: CDR1 MNHEY, CDR2 SMNVEV (reference sequence). V was shortened by 3 bases and J by 2 bases, with 10 bases between the two germline ends. This CDR3 contains 15 residues. The CDR3 DNA sequence: TGTGCCAGCAGTTTGGACGGAGCGACTAATGAAAAACTGTTTTTT. Amino acid sequence: CASSLDGATNEKLFF.

This clonotype was seen a few times. The chain joins TRBV7-9 to TRBJ2-1; 7 bases match TRBD2. Looked up from germline, CDR1 is SEHNR and CDR2 is FQNEAQ (reference sequence). CDR3 length: 17 residues. The V segment lost 1 base and the J segment 0 bases; nucleotides outside the gene matches: 6. CDR3 region: CASSLGRAGSSYNEQFF. DNA of the CDR3: TGTGCCAGCAGCTTAGGGAGAGCGGGGAGCTCCTACAATGAGCAGTTCTTC.

The V call is TRBV12-3 or TRBV12-4, the J call TRBJ2-2; 9 nucleotides agree with TRBD1. The ends lost 5 bases at V and 6 bases at J; junction bases unmatched: 7. This CDR3 has 15 residues. In DNA form, the CDR3 reads TGTGCCAGCAGTCGGACAGGGGAGGACGCCGGGGAGCTGTTTTTT. Translation: CASSRTGEDAGELFF.

This clonotype was counted ten times or more. The chain couples TRBV30 to TRBJ1-1; D gene ambiguous. V was cut by 1 base and J by 12 bases, with 18 bases left in between. The CDR3 contains 13 residues. Germline values: CDR1 GTSNPN, CDR2 SVGIG (reference sequence). The CDR3 here is CAWSELTAQKTFF. As DNA, the CDR3 is TGTGCCTGGAGTGAATTGACGGCTCAGAAAACTTTCTTT.

With regard to this clonotype: This may be a read error, as it is one base from a much larger clone. The chain has TRBV6-1 and TRBJ1-5; D gene uncertain. The CDR3 loop spans 14 amino acids. The germline gives CDR1 MNHNS, CDR2 SASEGT. The CDR3 loop is CASSEVTSNQPRHF. CDR3 sequence (DNA): TGTGCCAGCAGTGAAGTAACCAGCAATCAGCCCCGGCATTTT.

The rearrangement uses TRBV30 and TRBJ2-2; D is uncertain. The germline V gene encodes CDR1 GTSNPN and CDR2 SVGIG (reference sequence). The CDR3 contains 15 residues. Deletions cut 0 bases from V and 3 bases from J, with 11 bases between. The CDR3 DNA is TGTGCCTGGAGTGTGGGCCGAGTATACACCGGGGAGCTGTTTTTT. It specifies CAWSVGRVYTGELFF.

The V call is TRBV5-4, the J call TRBJ1-1; D unresolved. From germline, CDR1 is SGHNT and CDR2 YYREEE (reference sequence). The CDR3 length is 16 residues. The V end was cut by 5 bases, the J end by 0 bases, with 17 bases between. This chain's CDR3 is CASRLSGGNMNTEAFF. CDR3 DNA: TGTGCCAGCAGATTATCGGGAGGAAACATGAACACTGAAGCTTTCTTT.

This chain uses TRBV20-1 with TRBJ2-7; D might be TRBD2 (6 bases). Trimming cost V 4 bases and J 3 bases, with 13 bases left between them. Per germline, CDR1 DFQATT and CDR2 SNEGSKA (reference sequence). The CDR3 loop spans 13 amino acids. CDR3 residues: CSATSDDFYEQYF. CDR3 DNA sequence: TGCAGTGCTACTAGCGACGACTTCTACGAGCAGTACTTC.

This clonotype is a singleton in its sample. A much larger clonotype is one base distant, so this may be a read error. V usage is TRBV11-2 and J usage is TRBJ2-5, with 10 nucleotides matching TRBD2. CDR3 length equals 15 residues. J was trimmed by 4 bases and V by 5 bases; bases with no gene match: 7. CDR1 is SGHAT and CDR2 is FQNNGV in the germline V gene. This CDR3 reads CASSRAGGPSETQYF. CDR3 DNA: TGTGCCAGCAGCAGAGCGGGAGGGCCTTCAGAGACCCAGTACTTC.

Many counts were recorded for this clonotype. The chain joins TRBV7-9 to TRBJ1-1; D may be TRBD1 (5 bases). V was pared by 5 bases and J by 0 bases, with 10 bases between. CDR1 SEHNR and CDR2 FQNEAQ come from the germline V gene (reference sequence). The CDR3 length is 14 residues. CDR3 sequence (DNA): TGTGCCAGCAGCCAACAGGATTTGAACACTGAAGCTTTCTTT. It is translated as CASSQQDLNTEAFF.

This clonotype was detected a few times. The V gene is TRBV20-1, the J gene TRBJ2-1, with TRBD2 matching 15 bases. The trim removed 8 bases at V and 10 bases at J, leaving 18 bases unmatched. The germline V gene encodes CDR1 DFQATT and CDR2 SNEGSKA (reference sequence). The CDR3 covers 17 residues. The CDR3 bases are TGCAGTCCGAGAGGGACTAGCGGGAGGTTAGACCAGGGAGAGCAGTTCTTC. Translated: CSPRGTSGRLDQGEQFF.

This clonotype was detected a few times. The chain carries TRBV29-1 and TRBJ1-2; D unclear. The germline gives CDR1 SQVTM, CDR2 ANQGSEA. Trimming cost V 4 bases and J 6 bases, with 9 bases left between them. This CDR3 region has 11 residues. This CDR3 reads CSVVGVNGYTF. CDR3 nucleotide sequence: TGCAGCGTTGTTGGGGTTAATGGCTACACCTTC.

In this sample, this clonotype turned up many times. The rearrangement joins TRBV12-3 or TRBV12-4 to TRBJ1-1; D remains ambiguous. The CDR3 contains 13 residues. The CDR3 DNA reads as TGTGCTGCGGCTCACAATTTGAACACTGAAGCTTTCTTT. Translation gives CAAAHNLNTEAFF.

This clonotype was recorded many times. The chain links TRBV6-1 to TRBJ2-3, with unresolved D. Trimming stripped 5 bases from V and 1 base from J, with 4 bases between. CDR3 length equals 12 residues. Germline V gene lookup returns CDR1 MNHNS and CDR2 SASEGT. DNA for the CDR3: TGTGCCAGCAGTTACCGCACAGATACGCAGTATTTT. Translating it yields CASSYRTDTQYF.

This clonotype was counted ten times or more. The V and J genes are TRBV2 and TRBJ2-7; D might be TRBD2 (6 bases). Germline V gives CDR1 SNHLY, CDR2 FYNNEI. Trimming cost V 6 bases and J 0 bases, with 15 bases left between them. CDR3 length equals 15 residues. This CDR3 is CASRGGGASSYEQYF. The CDR3 bases are TGTGCCAGCAGAGGCGGCGGGGCTAGCTCCTACGAGCAGTACTTC.

This clonotype was observed a few times. This chain joins TRBV6-5 and TRBJ2-1; D is unresolved. V lost 2 bases to trimming and J lost 0 bases, with 5 bases between them. The CDR3 is 14 amino acids. Germline CDR1 and CDR2: MNHEY and SVGAGI. The CDR3 reads CASSYAASYNEQFF. CDR3 bases: TGTGCCAGCAGTTACGCGGCCTCCTACAATGAGCAGTTCTTC.

The V and J genes are TRBV12-3 or TRBV12-4 and TRBJ2-5; 9 bases line up with TRBD1. Trimming cost V 3 bases and J 4 bases; bases outside gene matches: 9. The CDR3 is made up of 16 amino acids. CDR3 coding DNA: TGTGCCAGCAGTTTGGGGGGACAGGGTTGTGGAGAGACCCAGTACTTC. Translating gives CASSLGGQGCGETQYF.

Only a few counts were recorded for this clonotype. The rearrangement links TRBV6-2 or TRBV6-3 to TRBJ2-2, with 9 positions matching TRBD1. The CDR3 consists of 17 residues. Germline loops: CDR1 MNHEY, CDR2 SVGEGT. V was pared by 3 bases and J by 3 bases, with 8 bases of the junction left unmatched. The CDR3 is CASSYLFGTGYTGELFF. In DNA, the CDR3 is TGTGCCAGCAGTTATCTCTTCGGGACAGGGTACACCGGGGAGCTGTTTTTT.

This clonotype was recorded many times. The chain is built from TRBV28 and TRBJ2-7; TRBD1 aligns across 8 bases. The V segment lost 8 bases and the J segment 6 bases; nucleotides outside the gene matches: 12. This CDR3 has 14 amino acids. Germline V lookup: CDR1 MDHEN, CDR2 SYDVKM. The DNA of the CDR3 is TGTGCCAGCGCCCCGAGACAGGGGTATTTCGAGCAGTACTTC. Encoded protein: CASAPRQGYFEQYF.

The chain couples TRBV18 to TRBJ1-2; D is ambiguous. CDR3 size: 13 residues. Trimming removed 2 bases from V and 4 bases from J, with 8 bases in between. From germline, CDR1 is KGHSH and CDR2 LQKENI. The CDR3 nucleotides are TGTGCCAGCTCACCAACGGACGGCTATGGCTACACCTTC. Translated: CASSPTDGYGYTF. Using reference TRBV18 and TRBJ1-2 for the parts outside the CDR3, the full variable domain is NAGVMQNPRHLVRRRGQEARLRCSPMKGHSHVYWYRQLPEEGLKFMVYLQKENIIDESGMPKERFSAEFPKEGPSILRIQQVVRGDSAAYFCASSPTDGYGYTFGSGTRLTVV.

This clonotype has at least ten counts. The DNA for the CDR3 is TGTGCCAGCAGTGAAGCGCTTAGAACCAGCCACGAGCAGTACTTC. It specifies CASSEALRTSHEQYF. The V call is TRBV2, the J call TRBJ2-7; no clear D gene. CDR1 and CDR2 from the germline V gene are SNHLY and FYNNEI. The V end was cut by 0 bases, the J end by 5 bases, with 14 bases between. The CDR3 totals 15 residues.

This clonotype was seen a handful of times. In nucleotides, the CDR3 is TGTGCCAGCAGGTCAATAGCGGGAGCCGGAGATACGCAGTATTTT. Translation gives CASRSIAGAGDTQYF. The chain uses TRBV6-1 and TRBJ2-3, with TRBD2 matching over 9 bases. V lost 6 bases and J lost 5; bases outside the gene matches: 9. Germline V gene sequence: CDR1 MNHNS, CDR2 SASEGT. The CDR3 runs to 15 residues.

As regards this clonotype: This may arise from a read error, as a much more abundant clone is one base away. The chain couples TRBV7-9 to TRBJ2-3; 11 nucleotides line up with TRBD2. Germline-derived CDR1 and CDR2 are SEHNR and FQNEAQ (reference sequence). Unmatched junction bases numbered 11, after V lost 4 bases and J lost 8 bases. The CDR3 is 16 residues long. Here the CDR3 DNA reads TGTGCCAGCAGCTCCCCTCTTAGCGGGAGGGCAGGTACGCAGTATTTT. It is translated as CASSSPLSGRAGTQYF.